The 3 T cell receptor beta chains presented below share a single source sample, sequenced in a study of blood T cell repertoires in COVID-19. TCRdb's copy holds only in-frame clones and misses some; the assay was immunoSEQ multiplex PCR. The table has about 170,000 clones, approximately 82% seen once. Source material: PBMCs or T cells enriched from blood (not recorded which). The source of these receptors is a woman aged 45-65 years in a cohort exposed to, infected with or recovered from COVID-19 (not recorded which).

J is TRBJ1-2 and V is TRBV5-8, with a weak D call TRBD1 (5 bases). V gave up 4 bases and J gave up 7 bases, with 23 bases separating them. Germline lookup yields CDR1 SGHTS and CDR2 YDEGEE. The CDR3 has 16 residues. This CDR3 reads CASSRAYDSVSGGYTF. The CDR3 nucleotides read TGTGCCAGCAGCAGGGCTTACGACAGCGTGAGTGGTGGCTACACCTTC.

J is TRBJ2-7 and V is TRBV7-3; 8 bases are a match to TRBD2. The CDR3 consists of 15 residues. CDR1 and CDR2 from the germline V gene are SGHTA and FQGTGA. Losses at the gene ends were 3 bases for V and 4 bases for J; bases not matched to a gene: 8. Written as DNA, the CDR3 is TGTGCCAGCAGCTTGACGAGCGGGAGCTTTTACGAGCAGTACTTC. Translating gives CASSLTSGSFYEQYF.

In nucleotides, the CDR3 is TGTGCCAGCAGCTCCCCGGCGGGGCCAGGGGGATCTAGGACTGAAGCTTTCTTT. It codes for CASSSPAGPGGSRTEAFF. The V and J genes are TRBV7-2 and TRBJ1-1, with TRBD1 matching 7 bases. Trimming removed 4 bases from V and 5 bases from J; junction bases left unmatched: 19. Germline V CDR1 and CDR2: SGHTA, FQGNSA. The CDR3 runs to 18 residues.